One and the same sample provided the 25 T cell receptor beta chains below, sequenced in a study of tumor and adjacent non-tumor tissue in lung cancer. The template was RNA from unsorted bulk tissue. The library came from three nested PCR rounds adapted from ARM-PCR protocols. TCRdb redid the calling of the multiplex PCR reads with MiXCR, one entry per CDR3 protein. The data hold about 200,000 distinct CDR3 sequences, with about two thirds observed a single time. Sequencing was carried out using lung tumor tissue. The receptors shown here come from a man in his sixties with non-small cell lung cancer.

On this clonotype itself: Being one base from a much bigger clone, this may be a read error. The CDR3 protein is CASSPTGSENIQYF. In DNA, the CDR3 is TGTGCCAGCAGTCCCACGGGGTCCGAAAACATTCAGTACTTC. The genes are TRBV6-1 and TRBJ2-4; a weak D match, TRBD2 (5 bases). V gave up 5 bases and J gave up 5 bases, with 13 bases separating them. Germline V gives CDR1 MNHNS, CDR2 SASEGT. CDR3 length equals 14 residues.

Concerning this clonotype: One end of the junction is discordant with germline, which a read error may explain. This rearrangement joins TRBV11-1 to TRBJ1-6, with 8 positions matching TRBD1. Germline V CDR1 and CDR2: SGHAT, FQDESV (reference sequence). CDR3 length: 15 amino acids. CDR3 sequence: CASSLEWTGTSPLRF. DNA for the CDR3: TGTGCCAGCAGCTTGGAGTGGACAGGGACTTCACCCCTCCGCTTT. The entire variable domain, with the rest obtained from reference TRBV11-1 and TRBJ1-6, is as follows: EAEVAQSPRYKITEKSQAVAFWCDPISGHATLYWYRQILGQGPELLVQFQDESVVDDSQLPKDRFSAERLKGVDSTLKIQPAELGDSAMYLCASSLEWTGTSPLRFGNGTRLTVT.

A word on this clonotype: Its ends do not fully match the called genes, so a read error is possible. The V gene is TRBV20-1, the J gene TRBJ1-5, with D possibly being TRBD1 (6 bases). Germline V lookup: CDR1 DFQATT, CDR2 SNEGSKA (reference sequence). The CDR3 contains 12 residues. The CDR3 DNA sequence: TGCAGTGGCGGGGGCGGGGATCAGCCCCAGCATTTC. Protein product: CSGGGGDQPQHF.

Notes on this clonotype: The junction does not match germline at one end; this may be a read error. This chain connects TRBV12-3 or TRBV12-4 to TRBJ1-4; D is unresolved. This CDR3 is 15 amino acids long. CDR3 protein: CVSSSLDGINEKLFF. CDR3 nucleotides: TGTGTCAGCAGCTCATTGGACGGGATAAATGAAAAACTGTTCTTT.

The genes are TRBV24-1 and TRBJ2-1, with D unclear. The ends were cut back, 5 bases at V and 5 bases at J, with 21 bases in the middle. The CDR3 totals 17 residues. Germline CDR1 is KGHDR and CDR2 is SFDVKD. The CDR3 sequence: CATSADSTAWWDNEQFF. CDR3 sequence (DNA): TGTGCCACCAGTGCCGACTCCACGGCGTGGTGGGACAATGAGCAGTTCTTC.

Worth noting for this clonotype: It may be a read error: a sequence one base away is much more abundant. The V call is TRBV4-2, the J call TRBJ1-6, with TRBD1 as a possible D gene (6 bases). The germline V gene encodes CDR1 LGHNA and CDR2 YNFKEQ. The CDR3 extends over 15 amino acids. The CDR3: CASSQGAGVNPPLHF. The CDR3 DNA reads TGTGCCAGCAGCCAAGGCGCAGGGGTTAATCCACCCCTCCACTTT.

A word on this clonotype: Sequence at one end of the junction differs from germline and may be a read error. The rearrangement links TRBV20-1 to TRBJ2-3, with D perhaps matching TRBD2 (6 bases). The V gene's germline CDR1 is DFQATT and CDR2 SNEGSKA (reference sequence). This CDR3 comprises 14 residues. The CDR3 loop is CGAPVAVGADTQYF. In DNA form, the CDR3 reads TGCGGTGCCCCAGTAGCGGTGGGGGCAGATACGCAGTATTTT.

Worth noting for this clonotype: A much larger clone lies a single base off, so this may be a read error. The gene calls are TRBV29-1 and TRBJ1-1; D is perhaps TRBD1 (6 bases). The CDR3 length is 12 residues. Germline values: CDR1 SQVTM, CDR2 ANQGSEA. The DNA of the CDR3 is TGCGGCGTTGATGGGGGCGACACTGAAGCTTTCTTT. Translated: CGVDGGDTEAFF.

This clonotype was seen a handful of times. The chain couples TRBV28 to TRBJ1-6; D gene uncertain. The V and J ends lost 2 bases and 9 bases respectively, with 11 bases between them. In germline, CDR1 is MDHEN, CDR2 SYDVKM. The CDR3 length is 14 residues. CDR3 region: CASSLAQATSPLHF. Here the CDR3 DNA reads TGTGCCAGCAGTTTAGCACAAGCGACTTCACCCCTCCACTTT. Full variable domain (outside the CDR3, taken from reference TRBV28 and TRBJ1-6): DVKVTQSSRYLVKRTGEKVFLECVQDMDHENMFWYRQDPGLGLRLIYFSYDVKMKEKGDIPEGYSVSREKKERFSLILESASTNQTSMYLCASSLAQATSPLHFGNGTRLTVT.

Details on this clonotype: One junction end disagrees with the germline gene, perhaps due to a read error. The chain carries TRBV12-3 or TRBV12-4 and TRBJ2-3; D gene ambiguous. This CDR3 has 13 residues. The CDR3 DNA follows: TGTGTCAGCAGTTTTTTCTTAGGGGATACGCAGTATTTT. Protein product: CVSSFFLGDTQYF.

Points on this clonotype: This may stem from a read error, because a much larger clone lies one nucleotide away. The V call is TRBV20-1, the J call TRBJ2-7, with D uncertain. The CDR3 is 11 amino acids. In germline, CDR1 is DFQATT, CDR2 SNEGSKA (reference sequence). CDR3 DNA sequence: TGCAGTGCTAGCGGCGAATACGAGAAGTACTTC. As protein: CSASGEYEKYF.

Details on this clonotype: This may be a read error, as it is one base from a much larger clone. The J gene is TRBJ1-5, the V gene TRBV28; TRBD1 agrees at 10 bases. CDR1 and CDR2 from the germline V gene are MDHEN and SYDVKM. The CDR3 is made up of 16 amino acids. The CDR3 spells CASSSWTGGYNQPQDF. The CDR3 DNA is TGTGCCAGCAGTTCGTGGACAGGGGGTTACAATCAGCCCCAGGATTTT.

The rearrangement links TRBV28 to TRBJ1-2, with 9 bases matching TRBD1. With V trimmed by 3 bases and J by 5 bases, 16 bases remained unmatched. Per germline, CDR1 MDHEN and CDR2 SYDVKM. The CDR3 covers 18 residues. As DNA, the CDR3 is TGTGCCAGCAGTTTTTATAGGACAGGGGAAATGGAGGAGTATGGCTACACCTTC. It encodes CASSFYRTGEMEEYGYTF.

This clonotype was recorded many times. This rearrangement joins TRBV20-1 to TRBJ2-7, with D perhaps assigned TRBD1 or TRBD2 (7 bases each). The CDR3 sequence is 15 residues long. In germline, CDR1 is DFQATT, CDR2 SNEGSKA (reference sequence). With 3 bases removed from V and 4 bases from J, the gap between germline ends came to 19 bases. The CDR3 reads CSARWQGGTFYEQYF. The DNA of the CDR3 is TGCAGTGCTAGGTGGCAGGGGGGGACCTTTTACGAGCAGTACTTC.

V and J are TRBV29-1 and TRBJ2-2, with a weak D call TRBD2 (5 bases). The CDR3 length is 12 residues. Germline CDR1 SQVTM, CDR2 ANQGSEA. The V end lost 5 bases, the J end lost 17 bases, and 21 bases lay between the germline ends. Written as DNA, the CDR3 is TGCAGCGTTCATACTGCCACCGGGGAACTATTTTTT. It is translated as CSVHTATGELFF.

On this clonotype itself: One end of the junction does not line up with germline, which may come from a read error. V and J are TRBV11-2 and TRBJ1-3; D is possibly TRBD1 (6 bases). Germline lookup yields CDR1 SGHAT and CDR2 FQNNGV. This CDR3 region has 16 residues. CDR3: CASIEQGSSSGNTIYF. CDR3 bases: TGTGCCAGCATCGAACAGGGATCGAGCTCTGGGAACACCATATATTTT. The full variable domain, its missing parts supplied by reference TRBV11-2 and TRBJ1-3, is EAGVAQSPRYKIIEKRQSVAFWCNPISGHATLYWYQQILGQGPKLLIQFQNNGVVDDSQLPKDRFSAERLKGVDSTLKIQPAKLEDSAVYLCASIEQGSSSGNTIYFGEGSWLTVV.

This clonotype showed up just a few times. Since a much larger clone is just one base distant, this may be a read error. The chain employs TRBV6-5 and TRBJ2-3; a weak D match, TRBD2 (6 bases). From germline, CDR1 is MNHEY and CDR2 SVGAGI. The CDR3 is made up of 13 amino acids. The CDR3 spells CASYVAGTGMIHF. The CDR3 nucleotides are TGTGCCAGCTATGTGGCGGGGACGGGCATGATACATTTT.

To note about this clonotype: A read error is possible here, since a much larger clone lies one base away. The chain is built from TRBV6-2 or TRBV6-3 and TRBJ2-5; D is perhaps TRBD1 (6 bases). Trimming took 4 bases from V and 9 from J, leaving 12 bases between them. Germline CDR1 and CDR2: MNHEY and SVGEGT. The CDR3 runs 12 residues. CDR3 in DNA: TGTGCCAGCAGTTCTGACGAGGGGGCCCAGTACTTC. It specifies CASSSDEGAQYF.

As concerns this clonotype: One end of the junction does not line up with germline, which may come from a read error. Written as DNA, the CDR3 is TGCAATGCTAGAGGTGTGACTACCCTCGAGCAGCACTTC. Protein: CNARGVTTLEQHF. V and J are TRBV20-1 and TRBJ2-7; weak D call: TRBD2 (5 bases). The germline CDR1 and CDR2 sequences are DFQATT and SNEGSKA (reference sequence). This CDR3 is built from 13 residues.

Turning to this clonotype: Possible read error: a much larger clone is one base away. V usage is TRBV11-1 and J usage is TRBJ2-7; 7 bases are shared with TRBD1. CDR1 and CDR2 from the germline V gene are SGHAT and FQDESV (reference sequence). CDR3 length: 14 amino acids. This chain's CDR3 is CTSSRDSLSYEQYF. Here the CDR3 DNA reads TGTACCAGCAGCCGGGACAGCTTATCCTACGAGCAGTACTTC.

The chain couples TRBV20-1 to TRBJ1-2; 7 bases align to TRBD1. With 4 bases clipped from V and 8 bases from J, the junction kept 10 bases outside the gene matches. CDR1 is DFQATT, CDR2 SNEGSKA, per germline (reference sequence). This CDR3 has 13 residues. CDR3 coding DNA: TGCAGTGCTATACGGGACAGTTGGTTCGGCTACACCTTC. This gives the protein CSAIRDSWFGYTF.

The chain combines TRBV29-1 with TRBJ1-4; D gene ambiguous. The germline V gene encodes CDR1 SQVTM and CDR2 ANQGSEA. The CDR3 covers 13 residues. Trimming stripped 1 base from V and 11 bases from J, with 14 bases between. The CDR3 coding sequence is TGCAGCGTTGAAGTGGGAGAGGTCGGGAAACTGTTTTTT. This sequence encodes CSVEVGEVGKLFF.

A word on this clonotype: This may arise from a read error, as a much more abundant clone is one base away. CDR3: CGGGDWNDQFF. The CDR3 DNA reads TGCGGGGGGGGGGACTGGAATGACCAGTTCTTC. The genes are TRBV29-1 and TRBJ2-1, with 7 bases identical to TRBD2. Germline values: CDR1 SQVTM, CDR2 ANQGSEA. The CDR3 is 11 residues long.

This clonotype was observed a single time. The rearrangement uses TRBV2 and TRBJ2-1, with TRBD2 identical over 7 bases. J gave up 0 bases and V 8 bases, and 4 bases lay outside the gene matches. CDR3 size: 14 residues. Per germline, CDR1 SNHLY and CDR2 FYNNEI. The CDR3 reads CASDLADSYNEQFF. The CDR3 coding sequence is TGTGCCAGCGACCTAGCGGACTCCTACAATGAGCAGTTCTTC.

This clonotype was counted a single time. The junction differs from germline at one of its ends, possibly a read error. V and J are TRBV4-3 and TRBJ2-7, with 9 bases that match TRBD2. This CDR3 region has 16 residues. Per the germline V gene, CDR1 is LGHNA and CDR2 is YSLEER. CDR3: CASSKEYSGSNHEQYF. The CDR3 region has the DNA TGCGCCAGCAGCAAAGAATATAGCGGGAGTAACCACGAGCAGTACTTC.